The 11 T cell receptor beta chains listed next were all sequenced from one sample in a study of beta chain features in type 1 diabetes. What was sequenced were expressed TCRB transcripts, since all of the isolated RNA had been reverse transcribed. Measured with immunoSEQ multiplex PCR; TCRdb has only the in-frame clones, and not every one. This sample has 450,000 to 600,000 clones, with approximately 30% found just once. Sequences were obtained from naive CD4+ T cells from blood. The receptors originated from a man between 18 and 29 years old in good health.

This clone was detected a few times. The J gene is TRBJ1-2, the V gene TRBV19; 9 bases line up with TRBD1. This CDR3 contains 14 residues. The germline V gene encodes CDR1 LNHDA and CDR2 SQIVND (reference sequence). V gave up 7 bases and J gave up 4 bases; unmatched junction bases: 7. The CDR3 loop is CASTIQGATYGYTF. The CDR3 coding sequence is TGTGCCAGTACCATACAGGGGGCGACCTATGGCTACACCTTC.

In DNA form, the CDR3 reads TGTGCCATCGCCCAGCGGGCCTCCTACGAGCAGTACTTC. Protein: CAIAQRASYEQYF. V gene TRBV10-3 combines with J gene TRBJ2-7; the D gene is possibly TRBD2 (6 bases). Trimming stripped 8 bases from V and 0 bases from J, with 11 bases between. The CDR3 loop spans 13 amino acids. The germline V gene has CDR1 ENHRY and CDR2 SYGVKD.

The genes are TRBV7-3 and TRBJ2-1, with D perhaps matching TRBD2 (6 bases). The CDR3 is 13 residues long. The V gene's germline CDR1 is SGHTA and CDR2 FQGTGA. The V gene lost 5 bases and the J gene lost 8 bases, with 13 bases spanning the gap. The CDR3 nucleotides are TGTGCCAGCAGCCCTCGACTAGACGATGAGCAGTTCTTC. Translating gives CASSPRLDDEQFF.

The CDR3 sequence: CASRTSTYEQYF. CDR3 in DNA: TGTGCCAGTCGGACTAGTACCTACGAGCAGTACTTC. This chain connects TRBV28 to TRBJ2-7, with TRBD2 matching 7 bases. From germline, CDR1 is MDHEN and CDR2 SYDVKM. The CDR3 is 12 amino acids. V was clipped by 9 bases and J by 2 bases; unmatched bases: 4.

This clone was found a few times. CDR3 sequence (DNA): TGCGCCAGCAGCCAAGTACGGCTTAGCACAGATACGCAGTATTTT. The encoded protein is CASSQVRLSTDTQYF. The V and J genes are TRBV4-3 and TRBJ2-3; no reliable D call. Germline lookup yields CDR1 LGHNA and CDR2 YSLEER. This CDR3 region has 15 residues. V was trimmed by 1 base and J by 0 bases, leaving 8 bases between them.

The genes are TRBV9 and TRBJ2-2, with 7 bases that match TRBD1. CDR3 length equals 16 residues. The V gene end was trimmed by 2 bases and the J gene end by 7 bases; junction bases not matched to a gene: 11. CDR1 is SGDLS, CDR2 YYNGEE, per germline. This CDR3 reads CASSVGTGVSGGELFF. CDR3 DNA sequence: TGTGCCAGCAGCGTCGGCACAGGGGTGTCGGGCGGGGAGCTGTTTTTT.

The table lists this clone with a few counts. This chain connects TRBV20-1 to TRBJ2-1; unclear D gene. Trimming shortened V by 7 bases and J by 5 bases, and 6 bases separated the two germline ends. The CDR3 covers 10 residues. The germline gives CDR1 DFQATT, CDR2 SNEGSKA (reference sequence). The CDR3 sequence is CSGLDNEQFF. The DNA for the CDR3 is TGCAGTGGCCTAGACAATGAGCAGTTCTTC.

This clone appeared a few times. The V call is TRBV28, the J call TRBJ2-7; D is perhaps TRBD2 (6 bases). Germline V gene lookup returns CDR1 MDHEN and CDR2 SYDVKM. CDR3 size: 14 residues. V was cut by 5 bases and J by 3 bases, with 14 bases left in between. CDR3 in amino acids: CASSGTGAGYEQYF. The CDR3 DNA sequence: TGTGCCAGCAGTGGCACGGGAGCTGGCTACGAGCAGTACTTC.

This clone appeared a single time. CDR3 in amino acids: CAWEGGQSLTSGANVLTF. CDR3 sequence (DNA): TGTGCCTGGGAAGGGGGACAGTCCCTCACCTCTGGGGCCAACGTCCTGACTTTC. The rearrangement joins TRBV30 to TRBJ2-6; 7 bases are shared with TRBD1. Trimming took 5 bases from V and 0 from J; bases not matched to a gene: 13. The CDR3 is 18 amino acids. Germline loops: CDR1 GTSNPN, CDR2 SVGIG (reference sequence).

The V and J genes are TRBV19 and TRBJ2-1; TRBD2 matches at 8 bases. The CDR3 spans 16 residues. The V and J ends lost 3 bases and 3 bases, in that order; junction bases with no gene match: 7. The germline CDR1 and CDR2 sequences are LNHDA and SQIVND (reference sequence). The CDR3 is CASSIRATSDYNEQFF. The CDR3 coding sequence is TGTGCCAGTAGTATCCGGGCGACTAGCGACTACAATGAGCAGTTCTTC.

This clone was picked up a small number of times. The rearrangement joins TRBV29-1 to TRBJ2-6; perhaps TRBD2 as D (5 bases). CDR1 is SQVTM, CDR2 ANQGSEA, per germline. With 8 bases removed from V and 7 bases from J, the gap between germline ends came to 18 bases. This CDR3 has 14 amino acids. The DNA of the CDR3 is TGCAGCCGCCGGGTGGAGGTTTGTGCCAACGTCCTGACTTTC. Protein sequence: CSRRVEVCANVLTF.